This note documents a single T cell receptor (beta chain) sequence. From the RT-PCR reads, TCRdb called clonotypes with MiXCR, one entry per CDR3 protein. The table has more than 550,000 distinct CDR3 sequences, 13% to 15% seen once. Germline V gene lookup returns CDR1 MDHEN and CDR2 SYDVKM. The CDR3 loop spans 15 amino acids. Trimming removed 2 bases from V and 8 bases from J, with 16 bases in between. Sequencing input: memory CD4+ T cells from blood. The receptor was isolated from a female donor in good health, serving as a healthy control. The rearrangement joins TRBV28 to TRBJ2-1, with D possibly matching TRBD2 (5 bases). The CDR3 DNA follows: TGTGCCAGCAGTTTAGGACTGTACACGGCCCATGAGCAGTTCTTC. Its translation is CASSLGLYTAHEQFF.